This record concerns one TCR beta chain sequence. The data were obtained in a study of shared clonotypes between healthy human individuals. CDR1 is SGHAT, CDR2 FQNNGV, per germline. Trimming cost V 5 bases and J 1 base, with 14 bases left between them. The CDR3 runs 15 residues. Some clones are missing from TCRdb's copy, which holds only in-frame ones; the method was immunoSEQ multiplex PCR. The sample lists under 1,100,000 clones, 70% to 80% seen once, with roughly 0.62% in the top ten. This TCR was sampled from a man aged 18 to 29 in good health. Some clones in this sample may be carry-over from other donors' samples. Sequencing input: memory CD4+ T cells from PBMCs. The subset is: CD45RA-negative fraction. The rearrangement uses TRBV11-2 and TRBJ1-1; D call uncertain. The CDR3 coding sequence is TGTGCCAGCAGCCCACCATCTGTGTGGAACACTGAAGCTTTCTTT. Its translation is CASSPPSVWNTEAFF. The entire variable domain, with the rest obtained from reference TRBV11-2 and TRBJ1-1, is as follows: EAGVAQSPRYKIIEKRQSVAFWCNPISGHATLYWYQQILGQGPKLLIQFQNNGVVDDSQLPKDRFSAERLKGVDSTLKIQPAKLEDSAVYLCASSPPSVWNTEAFFGQGTRLTVV.